The 10 T cell receptor beta chains given below trace back to one sample, sequenced in a study of metastatic and nonmetastatic thyroid tumors (dated by TCRdb to about 2020). The library relied on PCR. The sequencer listed for this sample is Illumina HiSeq 4000. TCRdb reran the public reads through fastp at Q25 and MiXCR, keeping productive beta chains. The sample records about 25,000 clones, approximately 20% of which are singletons. The top ten hold 6% to 9.5% of the sample. Before undergoing thyroid surgery, none of the patients had been given any kind of treatment. The sample taken for sequencing was blood. The receptor source for this set is a female donor with papillary thyroid cancer or a benign thyroid nodule (not recorded which). Some clones in this sample may be carry-over from other donors' samples.

The DNA of the CDR3 is TGTGCCAGCAGTCAAAATTTTGGGGACACCCAGTACTTC. This codes for CASSQNFGDTQYF. The chain combines TRBV2 with TRBJ2-5; D could derive from TRBD1 or TRBD2 (5 bases each). V lost 5 bases to trimming and J lost 8 bases, with 15 bases between them. CDR1 and CDR2 (germline): SNHLY, FYNNEI. The CDR3 spans 13 residues.

The genes are TRBV28 and TRBJ2-3, with 12 bases aligning to TRBD1. V was pared by 5 bases and J by 4 bases, with 4 bases of the junction left unmatched. CDR1 MDHEN and CDR2 SYDVKM come from the germline V gene. The CDR3 has 15 residues. The CDR3 is CASSRGQGAADTQYF. The DNA of the CDR3 is TGTGCCAGCAGTCGGGGACAGGGGGCAGCAGATACGCAGTATTTT.

In its sample, this clone was seen many times. The chain combines TRBV4-3 with TRBJ1-4, with 8 nucleotides matching TRBD1. Trimming removed 1 base from V and 7 bases from J; junction bases left unmatched: 8. This CDR3 is 16 amino acids long. Per germline, CDR1 LGHNA and CDR2 YSLEER. The CDR3 loop reads CASSQATGVGGEKLFF. CDR3 DNA: TGCGCCAGCAGCCAAGCGACAGGGGTCGGTGGTGAAAAACTGTTTTTT.

In this sample, this clone turned up many times. This chain joins TRBV18 and TRBJ2-5; D call uncertain. Germline V gene lookup returns CDR1 KGHSH and CDR2 LQKENI. The V end was cut by 3 bases, the J end by 5 bases, with 13 bases between. This CDR3 is 14 amino acids long. The CDR3 DNA reads as TGTGCCAGCTCACCGGACCGAGCTGGGGAGACCCAGTACTTC. Its translation: CASSPDRAGETQYF.

Points on this clone: The junction differs from germline at one of its ends, possibly a read error. The chain carries TRBV15 and TRBJ1-2; the D is unclear. The germline V gene has CDR1 LNHNV and CDR2 YYDKDF (reference sequence). The CDR3 contains 12 residues. CDR3 residues: CASEAVMYVYTF. The CDR3 DNA reads as TGTGCATCCGAGGCAGTGATGTATGTCTACACCTTC.

With respect to this clone: At one end, the junction sequence differs from germline, possibly due to a read error. V usage is TRBV7-6 and J usage is TRBJ1-2; possible D gene TRBD1, 6 bases. CDR1 and CDR2 from the germline V gene are SGHVS and FNYEAQ. The CDR3 covers 13 residues. In DNA form, the CDR3 reads TGTTCCAGCAGCTCAGTAGGGGGTGGTGGCTACACCTTC. Its translation: CSSSSVGGGGYTF.

This clone was seen more than once but under ten times. The rearrangement uses TRBV6-1 and TRBJ2-7; 9 nucleotides match TRBD1. V shed 5 bases and J 6 bases; nucleotides not matched to a gene: 2. CDR1 is MNHNS and CDR2 is SASEGT in the germline V gene. This CDR3 is 12 amino acids long. DNA for the CDR3: TGTGCCAGCAGTCAGACAGGGGGCGAGCAGTACTTC. It codes for CASSQTGGEQYF.

Sample share makes this clone medium-sized (0.01 to 0.1%). The genes are TRBV4-1 and TRBJ2-7; D might be TRBD1 or TRBD2, each matching 5 bases. This CDR3 is 15 amino acids long. Germline assignment: CDR1 MGHRA and CDR2 YSYEKL. V was shortened by 0 bases and J by 6 bases, with 15 bases between the two germline ends. CDR3: CASSQEAPGAGEQYF. The CDR3, as DNA: TGCGCCAGCAGCCAAGAGGCCCCCGGGGCAGGCGAGCAGTACTTC.

This clone has a count of ten or more. The chain links TRBV5-6 to TRBJ1-2; 11 positions agree with TRBD1. Per germline, CDR1 SGHDT and CDR2 YYEEEE. This CDR3 comprises 16 residues. Trimming took 3 bases from V and 2 from J; bases not matched to a gene: 6. In nucleotides, the CDR3 is TGTGCCAGCAGCTGGGTGGGACAGGGGGTCAACTATGGCTACACCTTC. Protein sequence: CASSWVGQGVNYGYTF.

The chain combines TRBV30 with TRBJ1-6; 8 bases are shared with TRBD1. The CDR3 is 17 residues long. Germline V gene data show CDR1 as GTSNPN and CDR2 as SVGIG (reference sequence). The V gene end was trimmed by 4 bases and the J gene end by 7 bases; junction bases not matched to a gene: 15. CDR3 in amino acids: CAWIIRGLRWKNSPLHF. The CDR3 DNA is TGTGCCTGGATTATCAGGGGGCTAAGGTGGAAAAATTCACCCCTCCACTTT.